This TCR beta chain appears in the sequencing data of a study of T cell changes during pregnancy in multiple sclerosis. Measured with immunoSEQ multiplex PCR; TCRdb has only the in-frame clones, and not every one. The table includes roughly 30,000 clones, 70% to 90% detected once. Germline CDR1 SGHNT, CDR2 YYREEE (reference sequence). V was trimmed by 5 bases and J by 3 bases, leaving 12 bases between them. This CDR3 region has 13 residues. The source was CD8+ T cells from peripheral blood mononuclear cells, collected after pregnancy. This TCR was recovered from a female donor with multiple sclerosis, enrolled in a pregnancy study. V gene TRBV5-4 combines with J gene TRBJ2-7; no firm D call. The CDR3 sequence is CASRFGQNYEQYF. The CDR3, as DNA: TGTGCCAGCAGGTTTGGGCAGAACTACGAGCAGTACTTC.